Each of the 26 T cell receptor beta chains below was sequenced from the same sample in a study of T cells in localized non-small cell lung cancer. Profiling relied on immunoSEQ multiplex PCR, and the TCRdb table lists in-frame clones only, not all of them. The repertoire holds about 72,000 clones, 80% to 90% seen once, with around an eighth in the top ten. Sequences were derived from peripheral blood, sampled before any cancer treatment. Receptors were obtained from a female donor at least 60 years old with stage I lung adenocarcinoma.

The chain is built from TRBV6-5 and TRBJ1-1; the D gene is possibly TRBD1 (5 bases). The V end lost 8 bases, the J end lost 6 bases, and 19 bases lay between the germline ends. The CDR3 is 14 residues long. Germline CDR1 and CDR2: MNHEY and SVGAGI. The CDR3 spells CASRTFQLGAEAFF. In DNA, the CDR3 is TGTGCCAGCCGGACGTTCCAACTAGGGGCTGAAGCTTTCTTT.

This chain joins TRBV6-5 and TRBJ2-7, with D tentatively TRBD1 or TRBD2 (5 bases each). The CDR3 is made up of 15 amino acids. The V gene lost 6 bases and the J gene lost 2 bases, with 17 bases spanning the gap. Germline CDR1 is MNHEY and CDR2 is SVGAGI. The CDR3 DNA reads TGTGCCAGCAGATCCCCTTGGGGACCAACCTACGAGCAGTACTTC. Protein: CASRSPWGPTYEQYF.

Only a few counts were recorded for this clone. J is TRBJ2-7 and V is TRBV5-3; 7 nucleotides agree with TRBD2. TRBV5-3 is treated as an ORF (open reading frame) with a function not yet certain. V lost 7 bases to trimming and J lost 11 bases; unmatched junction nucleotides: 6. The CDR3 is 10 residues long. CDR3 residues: CARRRRGEYF. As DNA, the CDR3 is TGTGCCAGACGCCGCCGGGGGGAGTACTTC.

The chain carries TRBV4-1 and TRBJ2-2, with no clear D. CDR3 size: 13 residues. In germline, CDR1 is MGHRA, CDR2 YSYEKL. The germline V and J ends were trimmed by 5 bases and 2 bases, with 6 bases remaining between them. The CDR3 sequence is CASSERNTGELFF. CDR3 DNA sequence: TGCGCCAGCAGCGAACGAAACACCGGGGAGCTGTTTTTT.

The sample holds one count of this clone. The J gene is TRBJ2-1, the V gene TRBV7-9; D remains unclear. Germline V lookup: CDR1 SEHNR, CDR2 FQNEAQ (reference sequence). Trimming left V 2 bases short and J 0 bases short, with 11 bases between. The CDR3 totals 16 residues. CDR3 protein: CASSLSTPSSYNEQFF. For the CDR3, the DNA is TGTGCCAGCAGCTTAAGTACCCCGAGCTCCTACAATGAGCAGTTCTTC.

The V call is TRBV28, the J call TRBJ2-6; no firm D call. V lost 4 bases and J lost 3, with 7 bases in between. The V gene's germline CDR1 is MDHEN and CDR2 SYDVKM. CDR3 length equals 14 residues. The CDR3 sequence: CASSSGYGANVLTF. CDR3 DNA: TGTGCCAGCAGTTCTGGGTATGGGGCCAACGTCCTGACTTTC.

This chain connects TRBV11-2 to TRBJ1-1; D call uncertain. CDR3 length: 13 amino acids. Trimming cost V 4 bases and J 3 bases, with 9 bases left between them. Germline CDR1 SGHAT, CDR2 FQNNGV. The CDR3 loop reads CASSSRSHTEAFF. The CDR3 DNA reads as TGTGCCAGCAGCTCCAGGTCCCACACTGAAGCTTTCTTT. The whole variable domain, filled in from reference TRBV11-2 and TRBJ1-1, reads EAGVAQSPRYKIIEKRQSVAFWCNPISGHATLYWYQQILGQGPKLLIQFQNNGVVDDSQLPKDRFSAERLKGVDSTLKIQPAKLEDSAVYLCASSSRSHTEAFFGQGTRLTVV.

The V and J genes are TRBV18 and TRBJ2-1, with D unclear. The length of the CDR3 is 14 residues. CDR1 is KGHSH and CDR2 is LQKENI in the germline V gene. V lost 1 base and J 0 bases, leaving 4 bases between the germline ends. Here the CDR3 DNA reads TGTGCCAGCTCACCACAGAGCTCCTACAATGAGCAGTTCTTC. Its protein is CASSPQSSYNEQFF.

DNA for the CDR3: TGTGCCAGAGACGTTACGCAGTATTTT. This sequence encodes CARDVTQYF. V gene TRBV27 combines with J gene TRBJ2-3; no firm D call. The germline V and J ends were trimmed by 9 bases and 8 bases, with 6 bases remaining between them. The length of the CDR3 is 9 residues. The germline gives CDR1 MNHEY, CDR2 SMNVEV (reference sequence).

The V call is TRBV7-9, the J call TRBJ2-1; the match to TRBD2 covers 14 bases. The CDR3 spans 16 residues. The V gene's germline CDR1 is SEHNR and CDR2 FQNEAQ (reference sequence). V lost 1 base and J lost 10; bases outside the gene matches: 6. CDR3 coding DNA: TGTGCCAGCAGCTTAGTAGGGACTAGCGGGAGCGGCGAGCAGTTCTTC. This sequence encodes CASSLVGTSGSGEQFF.

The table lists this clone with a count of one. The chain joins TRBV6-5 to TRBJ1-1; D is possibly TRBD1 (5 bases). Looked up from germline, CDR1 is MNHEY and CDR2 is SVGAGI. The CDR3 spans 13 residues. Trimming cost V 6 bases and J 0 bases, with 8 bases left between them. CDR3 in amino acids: CASRQAVNTEAFF. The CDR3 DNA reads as TGTGCCAGCAGACAGGCGGTGAACACTGAAGCTTTCTTT.

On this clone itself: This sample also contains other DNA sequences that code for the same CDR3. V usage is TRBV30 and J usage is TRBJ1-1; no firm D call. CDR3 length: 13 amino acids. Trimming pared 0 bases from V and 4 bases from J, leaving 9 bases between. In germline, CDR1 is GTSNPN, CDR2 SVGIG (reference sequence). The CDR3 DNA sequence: TGTGCCTGGAGTGTACGGGGTGGCACTGAAGCTTTCTTT. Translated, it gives CAWSVRGGTEAFF.

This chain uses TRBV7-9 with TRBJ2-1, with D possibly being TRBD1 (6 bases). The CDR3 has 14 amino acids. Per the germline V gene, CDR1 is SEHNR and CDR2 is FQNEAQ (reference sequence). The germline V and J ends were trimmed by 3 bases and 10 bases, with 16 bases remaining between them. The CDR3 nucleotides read TGTGCCAGCAGCTTCAAGGGGCCTCAGGGGGAGCAGTTCTTC. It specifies CASSFKGPQGEQFF.

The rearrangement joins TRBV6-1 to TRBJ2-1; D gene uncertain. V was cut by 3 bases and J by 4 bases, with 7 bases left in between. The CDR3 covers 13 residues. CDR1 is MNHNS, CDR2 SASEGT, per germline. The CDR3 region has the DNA TGTGCCAGCAGTGAGCAGAGTTACAATGAGCAGTTCTTC. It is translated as CASSEQSYNEQFF.

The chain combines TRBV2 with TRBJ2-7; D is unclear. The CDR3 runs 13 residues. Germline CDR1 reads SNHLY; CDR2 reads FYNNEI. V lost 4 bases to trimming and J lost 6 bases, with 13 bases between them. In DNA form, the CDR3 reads TGTGCCAGCAGTGTGATGGGTACGGGCGAGCAGTACTTC. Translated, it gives CASSVMGTGEQYF.

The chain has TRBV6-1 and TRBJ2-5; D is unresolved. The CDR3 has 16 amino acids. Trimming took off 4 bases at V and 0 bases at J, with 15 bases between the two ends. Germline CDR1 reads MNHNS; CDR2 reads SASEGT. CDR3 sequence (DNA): TGTGCCAGCAGTGCCACAGAGGATTCGTACCAAGAGACCCAGTACTTC. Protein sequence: CASSATEDSYQETQYF.

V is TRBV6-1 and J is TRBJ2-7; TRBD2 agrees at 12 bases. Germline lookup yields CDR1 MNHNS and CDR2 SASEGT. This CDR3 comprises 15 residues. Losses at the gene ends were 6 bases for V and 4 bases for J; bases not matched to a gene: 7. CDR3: CASRDLAGGPYEQYF. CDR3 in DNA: TGTGCCAGCAGAGATCTAGCGGGGGGGCCTTACGAGCAGTACTTC.

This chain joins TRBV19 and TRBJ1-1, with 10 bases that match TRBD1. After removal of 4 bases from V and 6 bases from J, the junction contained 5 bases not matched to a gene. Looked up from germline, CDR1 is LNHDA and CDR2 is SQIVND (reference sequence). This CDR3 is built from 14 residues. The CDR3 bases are TGTGCCAGTAGTACAGGGACAGGGGCCGCTGAAGCTTTCTTT. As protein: CASSTGTGAAEAFF.

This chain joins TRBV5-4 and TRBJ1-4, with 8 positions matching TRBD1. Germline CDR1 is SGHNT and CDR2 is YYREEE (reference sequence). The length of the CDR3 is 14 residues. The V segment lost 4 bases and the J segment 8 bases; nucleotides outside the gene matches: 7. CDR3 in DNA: TGTGCCAGCAGCCCGGACAGGGTCGACGAAAAACTGTTTTTT. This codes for CASSPDRVDEKLFF.

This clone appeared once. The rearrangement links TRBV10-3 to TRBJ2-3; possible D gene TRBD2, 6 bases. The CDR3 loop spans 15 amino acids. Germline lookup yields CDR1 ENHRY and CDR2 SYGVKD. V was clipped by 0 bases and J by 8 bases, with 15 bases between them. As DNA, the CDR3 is TGTGCCATCAGTGAGTCAGGCGGGGCCATAGGTACGCAGTATTTT. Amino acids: CAISESGGAIGTQYF.

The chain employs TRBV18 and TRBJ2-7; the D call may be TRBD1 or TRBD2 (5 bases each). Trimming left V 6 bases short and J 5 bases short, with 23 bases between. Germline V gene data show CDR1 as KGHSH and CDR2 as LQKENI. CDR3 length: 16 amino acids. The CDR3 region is CASSEPSGTQGHEQYF. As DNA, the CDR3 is TGTGCCAGCTCCGAACCCTCCGGGACCCAAGGCCACGAGCAGTACTTC. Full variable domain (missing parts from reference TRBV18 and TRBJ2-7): NAGVMQNPRHLVRRRGQEARLRCSPMKGHSHVYWYRQLPEEGLKFMVYLQKENIIDESGMPKERFSAEFPKEGPSILRIQQVVRGDSAAYFCASSEPSGTQGHEQYFGPGTRLTVT.

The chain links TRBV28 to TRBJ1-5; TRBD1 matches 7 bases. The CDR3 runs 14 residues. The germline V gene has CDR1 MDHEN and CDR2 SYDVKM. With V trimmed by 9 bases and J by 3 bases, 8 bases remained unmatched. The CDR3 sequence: CASIRGGPNQPQHF. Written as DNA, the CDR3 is TGTGCCAGTATCCGAGGGGGCCCCAATCAGCCCCAGCATTTT.

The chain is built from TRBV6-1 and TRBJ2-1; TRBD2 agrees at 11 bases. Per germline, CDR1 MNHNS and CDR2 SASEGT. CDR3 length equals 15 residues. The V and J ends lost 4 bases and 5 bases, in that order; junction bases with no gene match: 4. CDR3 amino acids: CASSASGGPNNEQFF. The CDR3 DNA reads TGTGCCAGCAGTGCTAGCGGGGGGCCGAACAATGAGCAGTTCTTC.

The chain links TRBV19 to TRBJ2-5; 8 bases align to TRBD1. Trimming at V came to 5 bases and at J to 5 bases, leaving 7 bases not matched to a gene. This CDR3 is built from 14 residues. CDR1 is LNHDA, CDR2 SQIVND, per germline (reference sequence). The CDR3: CASSSRRGQETQYF. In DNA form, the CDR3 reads TGTGCCAGTAGTTCCCGCAGGGGGCAGGAGACCCAGTACTTC. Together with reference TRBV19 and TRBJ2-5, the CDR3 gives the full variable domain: DGGITQSPKYLFRKEGQNVTLSCEQNLNHDAMYWYRQDPGQGLRLIYYSQIVNDFQKGDIAEGYSVSREKKESFPLTVTSAQKNPTAFYLCASSSRRGQETQYFGPGTRLLVL.

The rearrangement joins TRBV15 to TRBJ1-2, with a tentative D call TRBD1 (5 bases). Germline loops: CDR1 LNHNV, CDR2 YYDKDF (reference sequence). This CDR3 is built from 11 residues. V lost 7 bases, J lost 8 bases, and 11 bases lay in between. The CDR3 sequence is CATKQGYGYTF. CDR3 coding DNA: TGTGCCACCAAGCAGGGATACGGCTACACCTTC. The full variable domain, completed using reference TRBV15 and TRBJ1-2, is DAMVIQNPRYQVTQFGKPVTLSCSQTLNHNVMYWYQQKSSQAPKLLFHYYDKDFNNEADTPDNFQSRRPNTSFCFLDIRSPGLGDTAMYLCATKQGYGYTFGSGTRLTVV.

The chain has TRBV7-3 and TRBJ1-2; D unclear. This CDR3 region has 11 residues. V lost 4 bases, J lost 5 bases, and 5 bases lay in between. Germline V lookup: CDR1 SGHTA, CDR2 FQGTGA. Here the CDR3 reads CASSSGYGYTF. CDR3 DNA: TGTGCCAGCAGCTCGGGGTATGGCTACACCTTC.